Listed below are T cell receptor beta chains from one sample, sequenced in a study of early T cells in non-severe SARS-CoV-2 infection. A single record per CDR3 protein comes from TCRdb applying MiXCR to the 5' RACE reads. The table lists more than 55,000 distinct CDR3 sequences, about 12% of them singletons. Sequenced sample: whole blood. The receptors stem from an adult who was a healthcare worker with PCR-confirmed SARS-CoV-2 infection or an uninfected control (not recorded which). The CDR3 runs from the conserved cysteine through the conserved F or W. D genes are given only for firm matches. Size is stated for part of the rows, as once, few or many counts, or as a class when the clone is expanded.

abundance,v_gene,len,d_gene,j_gene,CDR3nt,CDR3aa
-,TRBV29-1,13,-,TRBJ2-1,TGCAGCGTTGTGCGACTAGACTACAATGAGCAGTTCTTC,CSVVRLDYNEQFF
large,TRBV19,17,-,TRBJ2-3,TGTGCCAGTAGTACTTCCCAGCGTGGGACGCCCACAGATACGCAGTATTTT,CASSTSQRGTPTDTQYF
many,TRBV7-2,12,-,TRBJ2-3,TGTGCCAGCAGCCATGGGCCAGATACGCAGTATTTT,CASSHGPDTQYF
-,TRBV3-1,13,-,TRBJ1-2,TGTGCCAGCAGTAACGGGGCCTCCTATGGCTACACCTTC,CASSNGASYGYTF
few,TRBV7-8,17,-,TRBJ1-4,TGTGCCAGCAGCTTATTCGGGGGGCGCGGGGCTAATGAAAAACTGTTTTTT,CASSLFGGRGANEKLFF
few,TRBV20-1,14,-,TRBJ1-2,TGCAGTGCTAGAGATGGCGACAGGAACTATGGCTACACCTTC,CSARDGDRNYGYTF
many,TRBV15,14,-,TRBJ1-5,TGTGCCACCAGCAGAGGTATCATAGATCAGCCCCAGCATTTT,CATSRGIIDQPQHF
many,TRBV7-9,15,TRBD2,TRBJ2-7,TGTGCCAGCAGCTTATCGGCGGGGGGCCATCACGAGCAGTACTTC,CASSLSAGGHHEQYF
many,TRBV2,14,-,TRBJ1-1,TGTGCCAGCAGACGCGGAGGCGAGGGAGCTGAAGCTTTCTTT,CASRRGGEGAEAFF
-,TRBV4-1,15,-,TRBJ2-7,TGCGCCAGCAGCCAGAGAAGAGGGGAAGGGGACGAGCAGTACTTC,CASSQRRGEGDEQYF
-,TRBV12-2,18,-,TRBJ1-6,TGTGCAAGTCGCTTAGCCCCAGGGGCCAGCTCCTATAATTCACCCCTCCACTTT,CASRLAPGASSYNSPLHF
-,TRBV20-1,16,TRBD1,TRBJ1-5,TGCAGTGCTAGGCCAGGGGGAAGACTGAGCAATCAGCCCCAGCATTTT,CSARPGGRLSNQPQHF
many,TRBV7-2,16,-,TRBJ1-5,TGTGCCAGCAGCCCCGGTTACAGGGCGAACTATCAGCCCCAGCATTTT,CASSPGYRANYQPQHF
many,TRBV2,14,TRBD2,TRBJ2-3,TGTGCCAGCATGGGGACTAGCTTTTCAGATACGCAGTATTTT,CASMGTSFSDTQYF
few,TRBV7-8,17,TRBD1,TRBJ1-5,TGTGCCAGCAGCTTCACGGGAACCTACAGGGGGAGTCAGCCCCAGCATTTT,CASSFTGTYRGSQPQHF
-,TRBV9,14,-,TRBJ1-2,TGTGCCAGCAGCAGAGACGGGGGGAACTATGGCTACACCTTC,CASSRDGGNYGYTF
few,TRBV20-1,12,TRBD1,TRBJ1-1,TGCAGTGCTCCTCAGGGGGGGACTGAAGCTTTCTTT,CSAPQGGTEAFF
-,TRBV7-2,12,-,TRBJ2-3,TGTGCCAGCAGCACAACCACAGATACGCAGTATTTT,CASSTTTDTQYF
-,TRBV5-1,15,-,TRBJ1-4,TGCGCCAGCTCCGACACAGGGAATATTGGAGAAAAACTGTTTTTT,CASSDTGNIGEKLFF
-,TRBV27,11,-,TRBJ1-1,TGTGCCAGCAGTTTAGGCGGTGAAGCTTTCTTT,CASSLGGEAFF
few,TRBV9,15,TRBD2,TRBJ2-7,TGTGCCAGCAGCGTAGGCGGGGGGGCTTTCTACGAGCAGTACTTC,CASSVGGGAFYEQYF
-,TRBV6-5,15,-,TRBJ2-1,TGTGCCACCAATGTGGGGACTTACTCCTACAATGAGCAGTTCTTC,CATNVGTYSYNEQFF
-,TRBV14,17,-,TRBJ2-2,TGTGCCAGCAGCCACCTAATCACTAGAACGAACACCGGGGAGCTGTTTTTT,CASSHLITRTNTGELFF
many,TRBV19,14,-,TRBJ1-5,TGTGCCAGTAGGGGGGGACGGACCAATCAGCCCCAGCATTTT,CASRGGRTNQPQHF
-,TRBV11-2,15,TRBD2,TRBJ2-5,TGTGCCAGCAGCTTCGAGGCGGGGGGGCGTGAGACCCAGTACTTC,CASSFEAGGRETQYF
-,TRBV29-1,11,-,TRBJ2-7,TGCAGCGCCACAGGGCCGGGGGAGCAGTACTTC,CSATGPGEQYF
many,TRBV7-3,14,TRBD1,TRBJ2-5,TGTGCCAGCAGCGCAACCAACAGGGGGGAGACCCAGTACTTC,CASSATNRGETQYF
-,TRBV6-1,13,-,TRBJ1-1,TGTGCCAGCGGCCGCGTTTGGGACACTGAAGCTTTCTTT,CASGRVWDTEAFF
few,TRBV5-4,15,-,TRBJ2-1,TGTGCCAGCAAACAAAGGGGGGCCATCGCTAATGAGCAGTTCTTC,CASKQRGAIANEQFF
few,TRBV20-1,16,-,TRBJ2-7,TGCAGTGCCTCGGGACCCTCGTCCAGCAGCCTCTACGAGCAGTACTTC,CSASGPSSSSLYEQYF
many,TRBV29-1,12,-,TRBJ1-5,TGCAGCGTGGGGAGTAGCAATCAGCCCCAGCATTTT,CSVGSSNQPQHF
many,TRBV20-1,15,TRBD1,TRBJ2-1,TGCAGTGCTAGAGATCCATGGGACAGCAACAATGAGCAGTTCTTC,CSARDPWDSNNEQFF
-,TRBV7-9,15,-,TRBJ2-5,TGTGCCAGCAGCTCCCGACTAGAGGGGCAAGAGACCCAGTACTTC,CASSSRLEGQETQYF
-,TRBV18,17,-,TRBJ1-2,TGTGCCAGCTCACTACAGGGTAGTCTTCAGGCTAACTATGGCTACACCTTC,CASSLQGSLQANYGYTF
-,TRBV7-2,16,TRBD2,TRBJ2-3,TGTGCCAGCAGCTTAGAGTATGGCGGGGGGGCAGATACGCAGTATTTT,CASSLEYGGGADTQYF
-,TRBV11-2,13,-,TRBJ2-3,TGTGCCAGCAGATCTATGTGGCTAGATACGCAGTATTTT,CASRSMWLDTQYF
few,TRBV7-2,15,-,TRBJ2-3,TGTGCCAGCAGCTTACGCGGACAGAACACAGATACGCAGTATTTT,CASSLRGQNTDTQYF
-,TRBV5-1,13,-,TRBJ2-4,TGCGCCAGCAGCCTAGAGGTCAAAAACATTCAGTACTTC,CASSLEVKNIQYF
few,TRBV11-2,11,-,TRBJ1-1,TGTGCCAGCAGCCCCGGCCCTGAAGCTTTCTTT,CASSPGPEAFF
-,TRBV7-2,14,-,TRBJ2-1,TGTGCCAGCAGCTTAGGCCTAGCTCCTGATGAGCAGTTCTTC,CASSLGLAPDEQFF
-,TRBV3-1,13,TRBD1,TRBJ1-1,TGTGCCAGCAGCACAACAGGGGGCCGTTGGGCTTTCTTT,CASSTTGGRWAFF
few,TRBV2,15,TRBD2,TRBJ2-1,TGTGCCAGCGGCTTTAGCCGGGGGGGGCAGAATGAGCAGTTCTTC,CASGFSRGGQNEQFF
many,TRBV18,14,-,TRBJ2-1,TGTGCCAGCTCACCGGAGAGCTCCTACAATGAGCAGTTCTTC,CASSPESSYNEQFF